This T cell receptor beta chain derives from a study of cytomegalovirus exposure and HLA in healthy donors. This PCR relied on a set of 60 Vbeta primers and 13 Jbeta primers. TCRdb's copy holds only in-frame clones and misses some; the assay was immunoSEQ multiplex PCR. Of 90,000 to 150,000 clones listed, approximately 78% are singletons. This clone occurred a few times. The V gene's germline CDR1 is MNHEY and CDR2 SVGAGI. The CDR3 is 13 residues long. V lost 6 bases and J 9 bases, leaving 15 bases between the germline ends. This sequence joins TRBV6-5 and TRBJ2-1, with D perhaps matching TRBD1 (6 bases). Material: PBMCs. The clonotype comes from a man aged 35-49 years in good health and CMV-seronegative. The CDR3 nucleotides read TGTGCCAGCAGACCACAGGGTTTGGGTGAGCAGTTCTTC. Its translation: CASRPQGLGEQFF.